This TCR beta chain was retrieved from a study of beta chain features in type 1 diabetes. The study reverse transcribed the entire isolated RNA, so it sequenced expressed TCRB transcripts. The method was immunoSEQ multiplex PCR; TCRdb's version includes in-frame clones alone and lacks a portion of them. The repertoire includes 240,000 or so clones, 25% to 30% of them detected once, and approximately 4% sits in the top ten. This clone came up a few times. V dropped 4 bases and J dropped 5 bases, with 13 bases sitting between them. Germline V gene sequence: CDR1 SGHTA, CDR2 FQGNSA. CDR3 length: 14 residues. Sorting of CD4+ naive, central memory, regulatory and stem cell-like memory cells was performed via CD45RO/CCR7/CD25/CD127/CD95/CD27.

The clonotype was recovered from a young man in good health. The chain uses TRBV7-2 and TRBJ2-3, with D perhaps TRBD1 (5 bases). Sequenced material: central memory CD4+ T cells from blood. CDR3 sequence reads: CASSSQATGDTQYF. The CDR3, as DNA: TGTGCCAGCAGCTCACAGGCTACGGGAGATACGCAGTATTTT.